This TCR beta chain was sequenced for a study of human T cells and chemical hapten exposure. Study results and caveats: Patch test score was positively correlated with the counts of TCRs that had expanded at PT1.

V lost 2 bases, J lost 5 bases, and 18 bases lay in between. The CDR3 totals 16 residues. The germline V gene encodes CDR1 MNHNY and CDR2 SVGAGI (reference sequence). This clonotype has ten or more counts. Its antigen is not identified. Library construction involved attaching unique molecular identifiers to individual cDNA molecules, which allowed quantitative, reproducible TCR counting. One entry per CDR3 protein results from TCRdb running MiXCR on the RACE reads. The sample carries roughly 84,000 distinct CDR3 sequences, 11% recorded once. Regarding time point: patch test 3, about 24 weeks after DPC sensitization. Documented treatment: therapeutic diphenylcyclopropenone sensitization with weekly scalp DPC.

V gene TRBV6-6 combines with J gene TRBJ2-5; D might be TRBD2 (6 bases). The sequencing here drew on whole blood, taken in connection with sensitization to the hapten diphenylcyclopropenone (DPC). This receptor was taken from a woman aged 45 to 65 with alopecia areata. Some clones in this sample may be carry-over from other donors' samples. CDR3 residues: CASSYPAALGGETQYF. For the CDR3, the DNA is TGTGCCAGCAGTTACCCCGCCGCCCTGGGGGGTGAGACCCAGTACTTC.